The rows below give T cell receptor beta chains drawn from one sample of a study of T cells in localized non-small cell lung cancer. Sequenced by immunoSEQ multiplex PCR; TCRdb stores in-frame clones only, minus some. The data show under 35,000 clones, 92% seen once. The sequencing here drew on peripheral blood, taken before any cancer treatment. The receptors were gathered from a female donor aged 60 or older with stage I lung adenocarcinoma. Both conserved end residues are part of each CDR3.

CDR3,V,J
CASSRKANTEAFF,TRBV7-9,TRBJ1-1
CASSITRAGPPEDTQYF,TRBV19,TRBJ2-3
CAWSGRSGGGSYNEQFF,TRBV30,TRBJ2-1
CASSLRVADTEAFF,TRBV5-1,TRBJ1-1
CASTRTSRSYEQYF,TRBV2,TRBJ2-7
CASSLDGTGFHEQYF,TRBV5-1,TRBJ2-7
CASSLVAAEETQYF,TRBV7-6,TRBJ2-5
CASSSTGFYGYTF,TRBV7-9,TRBJ1-2
CASSIERYNEQFF,TRBV19,TRBJ2-1
CASSMEGASNQPQHF,TRBV19,TRBJ1-5
CASSLELLSLETQYF,TRBV7-8,TRBJ2-5
CASSLGGQLYGYTF,TRBV28,TRBJ1-2
CAISEGEPNQPQHF,TRBV10-3,TRBJ1-5
CASSFFGALAGAKNIQYF,TRBV5-6,TRBJ2-4
CASSSPRTGGNLEQYF,TRBV28,TRBJ2-7
CSVDGGTQYF,TRBV29-1,TRBJ2-3
CASSGGRYNSPLHF,TRBV9,TRBJ1-6
CASSPQVRYDGAYEQYF,TRBV18,TRBJ2-7
CAWSSMYNLRKLFF,TRBV30,TRBJ1-4
CAWSVGQGAAGDEKLFF,TRBV30,TRBJ1-4
CASSDRGSTNEKLFF,TRBV19,TRBJ1-4
CASSPRWESNTEAFF,TRBV18,TRBJ1-1
CASSDDRGTEAFF,TRBV18,TRBJ1-1
CASSESGGMSTDTQYF,TRBV10-2,TRBJ2-3
CASSLRRGGGGELFF,TRBV11-3,TRBJ2-2
CASSRQGIGETQYF,TRBV7-8,TRBJ2-5
CATSRVSNQETQYF,TRBV15,TRBJ2-5
CASSPQGAGGRGGTQYF,TRBV7-2,TRBJ2-3
CASSSGQGAPLHF,TRBV6-6,TRBJ1-6
CASSLLDGASYEQYF,TRBV28,TRBJ2-7
CSVVSQGGNTEAFF,TRBV29-1,TRBJ1-1